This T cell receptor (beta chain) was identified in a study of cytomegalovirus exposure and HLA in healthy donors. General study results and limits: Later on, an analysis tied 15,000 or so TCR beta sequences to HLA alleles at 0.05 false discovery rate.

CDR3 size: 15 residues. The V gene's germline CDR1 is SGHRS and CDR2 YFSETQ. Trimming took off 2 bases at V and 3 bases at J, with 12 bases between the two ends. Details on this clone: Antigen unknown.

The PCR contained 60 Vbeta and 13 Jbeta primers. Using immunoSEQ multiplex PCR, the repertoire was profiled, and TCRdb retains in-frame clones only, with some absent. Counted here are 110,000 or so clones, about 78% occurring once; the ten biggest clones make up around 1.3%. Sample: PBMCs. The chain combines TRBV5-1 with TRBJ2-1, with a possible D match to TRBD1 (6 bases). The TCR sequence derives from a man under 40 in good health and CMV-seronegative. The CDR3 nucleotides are TGCGCCAGCAGCTTATTGACAGGTGGCTACAATGAGCAGTTCTTC. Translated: CASSLLTGGYNEQFF.